The 15 T cell receptor beta chains given below trace back to one sample, sequenced in a study of T cell responses to AZD1222 COVID-19 vaccine. Assay: immunoSEQ multiplex PCR; the TCRdb copy retains only in-frame clones and omits some. This sample carries approximately 130,000 clones, nearly 90% of them seen once, and the ten largest clones take about 9.5%. The material was peripheral blood, obtained 28 days after the second AZD1222 dose. All receptors derive from an adult who received the AZD1222 COVID-19 vaccine.

The chain uses TRBV29-1 and TRBJ1-2; TRBD1 might be the D (5 bases). CDR3 length equals 14 residues. Trimming shortened V by 4 bases and J by 4 bases, and 16 bases separated the two germline ends. CDR1 and CDR2 (germline): SQVTM, ANQGSEA. Written as DNA, the CDR3 is TGCAGCGTTGGCTGGGGGGACGGGGGCTATGGCTACACCTTC. Translation gives CSVGWGDGGYGYTF.

This clone has only one observation. The CDR3 DNA reads TGTGCCAGCAGTTCCCGCGTTGGGGGTCACACTGAAGCTTTCTTT. Protein: CASSSRVGGHTEAFF. The chain recombines TRBV6-5 with TRBJ1-1, with a weak D call TRBD1 (5 bases). Looked up from germline, CDR1 is MNHEY and CDR2 is SVGAGI. Trimming removed 4 bases from V and 3 bases from J, with 15 bases in between. The CDR3 covers 15 residues.

V gene TRBV4-1 combines with J gene TRBJ2-1, with 7 bases matching TRBD2. Germline V lookup: CDR1 MGHRA, CDR2 YSYEKL. Losses at the gene ends were 3 bases for V and 0 bases for J; bases not matched to a gene: 8. CDR3 length: 17 residues. For the CDR3, the DNA is TGCGCCAGCAGCCAGGCAGCGGGGCAGCCCTCCTACAATGAGCAGTTCTTC. The encoded protein is CASSQAAGQPSYNEQFF.

The rearrangement links TRBV5-1 to TRBJ1-1; TRBD1 might be the D (5 bases). Germline CDR1 and CDR2: SGHRS and YFSETQ. With 4 bases removed from V and 1 base from J, the gap between germline ends came to 8 bases. CDR3 size: 13 residues. As DNA, the CDR3 is TGCGCCAGCAGCCCGGGGGAGAACACTGAAGCTTTCTTT. Translating it yields CASSPGENTEAFF.

The chain joins TRBV10-3 to TRBJ1-1; D gene uncertain. In germline, CDR1 is ENHRY, CDR2 SYGVKD. CDR3 length: 14 amino acids. Trimming removed 3 bases at V and 0 bases at J, with 8 bases between. CDR3: CAISDRAMNTEAFF. CDR3 sequence (DNA): TGTGCCATCAGTGACCGAGCTATGAACACTGAAGCTTTCTTT.

The chain links TRBV19 to TRBJ1-2; unclear D gene. The V gene lost 4 bases and the J gene lost 0 bases, with 12 bases spanning the gap. CDR1 is LNHDA and CDR2 is SQIVND in the germline V gene (reference sequence). The CDR3 runs 15 residues. CDR3 sequence reads: CASSRAGSTNYGYTF. The CDR3 DNA sequence: TGTGCCAGTAGTAGGGCGGGGAGCACTAACTATGGCTACACCTTC.

This rearrangement joins TRBV6-2 or TRBV6-3 to TRBJ1-5; TRBD1 might be the D (5 bases). This CDR3 contains 18 residues. Germline V gives CDR1 MNHEY, CDR2 SVGEGT. V lost 0 bases to trimming and J lost 4 bases, with 19 bases between them. CDR3 protein: CASSYSSNGVGENQPQHF. The CDR3 DNA follows: TGTGCCAGCAGTTACTCGAGTAACGGGGTAGGGGAAAATCAGCCCCAGCATTTT.

This chain uses TRBV6-5 with TRBJ2-5; 9 positions match TRBD2. The V gene end was trimmed by 6 bases and the J gene end by 3 bases; junction bases not matched to a gene: 8. The CDR3 spans 15 residues. Germline CDR1 is MNHEY and CDR2 is SVGAGI. The CDR3 here is CASRPQLAGEETQYF. CDR3 DNA: TGTGCCAGCAGGCCACAGTTAGCGGGGGAAGAGACCCAGTACTTC.

This chain joins TRBV5-8 and TRBJ2-7, with D perhaps assigned TRBD1 or TRBD2 (6 bases each). The CDR3 is 15 residues long. The germline V gene encodes CDR1 SGHTS and CDR2 YDEGEE. Trimming pared 0 bases from V and 3 bases from J, leaving 13 bases between. The CDR3 loop reads CASSLGGGTSYEQYF. In nucleotides, the CDR3 is TGTGCCAGCAGCTTGGGAGGGGGGACCAGCTACGAGCAGTACTTC.

This chain connects TRBV7-9 to TRBJ1-2; tentatively, D is TRBD1 (5 bases). In germline, CDR1 is SEHNR, CDR2 FQNEAQ (reference sequence). The CDR3 is made up of 16 amino acids. Trimming shortened V by 5 bases and J by 2 bases, and 18 bases separated the two germline ends. In nucleotides, the CDR3 is TGTGCCAGCAGCACCCCTGCGGGGGTTTTCAACTATGGCTACACCTTC. Protein sequence: CASSTPAGVFNYGYTF.

The V call is TRBV3-1 (or the pseudogene TRBV3-2), the J call TRBJ2-3, with 7 bases fitting TRBD2. The CDR3 loop spans 18 amino acids. V dropped 2 bases and J dropped 3; count of bases not matched to a gene: 14. Per the germline V gene, CDR1 is LGHDT and CDR2 is YNNKEL (reference sequence). This CDR3 reads CASSQPRRFGGGTDTQYF. CDR3 in DNA: TGTGCCAGCAGCCAACCCCGTCGGTTTGGGGGAGGGACAGATACGCAGTATTTT.

This chain uses TRBV2 with TRBJ2-3; 9 nucleotides align to TRBD2. From germline, CDR1 is SNHLY and CDR2 FYNNEI. The CDR3 contains 15 residues. Trimming removed 5 bases from V and 4 bases from J; junction bases left unmatched: 7. This CDR3 is CASSRLAGPSDTQYF. The CDR3 DNA reads as TGTGCCAGCAGTCGGCTAGCGGGGCCCTCAGATACGCAGTATTTT. The whole variable domain, remainder taken from reference TRBV2 and TRBJ2-3, is EPEVTQTPSHQVTQMGQEVILRCVPISNHLYFYWYRQILGQKVEFLVSFYNNEISEKSEIFDDQFSVERPDGSNFTLKIRSTKLEDSAMYFCASSRLAGPSDTQYFGPGTRLTVL.

The rearrangement links TRBV4-3 to TRBJ2-2, with D possibly TRBD2 on 6 matching bases. This CDR3 is built from 16 residues. Germline values: CDR1 LGHNA, CDR2 YSLEER. V lost 4 bases and J lost 7, with 19 bases in between. The CDR3 DNA follows: TGCGCCAGCAGCCTCCAGCCTGGAGGGAACGGCGGGGAGCTGTTTTTT. Translation gives CASSLQPGGNGGELFF.

J is TRBJ2-3 and V is TRBV10-3; TRBD2 matches 9 bases. The CDR3 consists of 15 residues. Germline CDR1 reads ENHRY; CDR2 reads SYGVKD. V lost 8 bases to trimming and J lost 2 bases; unmatched junction nucleotides: 8. CDR3 in amino acids: CAIAAQREVTDTQYF. CDR3 sequence (DNA): TGTGCCATCGCGGCCCAGCGGGAGGTCACAGATACGCAGTATTTT.

This clone was seen only once. CDR3 in amino acids: CSASPRPQGVYNYGYTF. CDR3 nucleotide sequence: TGCAGTGCTAGTCCCCGACCCCAGGGGGTTTATAACTATGGCTACACCTTC. The chain uses TRBV20-1 and TRBJ1-2; 7 bases align to TRBD1. J was trimmed by 1 base and V by 3 bases; bases with no gene match: 14. The V gene's germline CDR1 is DFQATT and CDR2 SNEGSKA (reference sequence). The CDR3 is 17 amino acids.